A selection of T cell receptor beta chains follows, all from one sample in a study of cytomegalovirus exposure and HLA in healthy donors. This table comes from immunoSEQ multiplex PCR, and its TCRdb copy is limited to in-frame clones, with some not included. This table holds 100,000 to 120,000 clones, roughly nine tenths found once. The sequencing sample was made of PBMCs. The receptors stem from a woman between 18 and 29 years old in good health and CMV-seronegative. Both conserved end residues are part of each CDR3. D genes are given only for firm matches. Expanded clones are given a class, and other clones once, few, many or no size at all.

size	V	D	J	CDR3	DNA
NA	TRBV7-3	NA	TRBJ2-5	CASSLTGGWETQYF	TGTGCCAGCAGCTTAACTGGAGGATGGGAGACCCAGTACTTC
NA	TRBV7-2	NA	TRBJ2-1	CASSSSNEQFF	TGTGCCAGCAGTTCCTCCAATGAGCAGTTCTTC
NA	TRBV5-6	TRBD1	TRBJ1-4	CASRLQGLRSEKLFF	TGTGCCAGCAGATTACAGGGGTTAAGGAGTGAAAAACTGTTTTTT
NA	TRBV12-2	NA	TRBJ2-4	CASRLGVAGETKNIQYF	TGTGCAAGTCGCTTAGGTGTGGCAGGGGAAACCAAAAACATTCAGTACTTC
NA	TRBV5-8	TRBD1	TRBJ1-1	CASSFGTGSTEAFF	TGTGCCAGCAGCTTCGGGACAGGGAGCACTGAAGCTTTCTTT
NA	TRBV30	NA	TRBJ1-1	CAWNAGRNTEAFF	TGTGCCTGGAACGCAGGGCGGAACACTGAAGCTTTCTTT
NA	TRBV11-1	TRBD1	TRBJ1-1	CASSLGESWTGGADTEAFF	TGTGCCAGCAGCTTAGGGGAATCCTGGACAGGGGGCGCGGACACTGAAGCTTTCTTT
NA	TRBV27	NA	TRBJ1-2	CASSLSRGSHYGYTF	TGTGCCAGCAGTTTATCGCGGGGCAGCCACTATGGCTACACCTTC
NA	TRBV5-6	NA	TRBJ2-5	CASSRLEETQYF	TGTGCCAGCAGCCGACTGGAGGAGACCCAGTACTTC
NA	TRBV9	TRBD1	TRBJ2-2	CASSVGGTGGDTGELFF	TGTGCCAGCAGCGTAGGAGGGACAGGGGGCGACACCGGGGAGCTGTTTTTT
NA	TRBV5-4	NA	TRBJ2-5	CASSSSGETQYF	TGTGCCAGCAGCTCCTCCGGAGAGACCCAGTACTTC
NA	TRBV11-2	NA	TRBJ1-2	CASSVGLLRGYGYTF	TGTGCCAGCAGCGTCGGCCTCCTTAGAGGCTATGGCTACACCTTC
NA	TRBV2	TRBD1	TRBJ1-1	CASNLQGPNTEAFF	TGTGCCAGCAACTTACAGGGGCCGAACACTGAAGCTTTCTTT
few	TRBV7-8	NA	TRBJ1-4	CASSLGQGHEKLFF	TGTGCCAGCAGCTTAGGGCAGGGCCATGAAAAACTGTTTTTT
few	TRBV5-1	TRBD2	TRBJ2-7	CASSLGGGSYEQYF	TGCGCCAGCAGCTTGGGGGGAGGGTCCTACGAGCAGTACTTC
NA	TRBV6-1	NA	TRBJ1-5	CASTPEWSFGQPQHF	TGTGCCAGCACCCCCGAATGGAGTTTCGGACAGCCCCAGCATTTT
NA	TRBV2	TRBD1	TRBJ2-7	CASSDPQGASYEQYF	TGTGCCAGCAGTGATCCACAGGGGGCTTCCTACGAGCAGTACTTC
NA	TRBV7-2	NA	TRBJ2-2	CASSSQGRELFF	TGTGCCAGCAGCTCACAGGGTCGGGAGCTGTTTTTT
NA	TRBV30	NA	TRBJ1-3	CAWKLGGGAGNTIYF	TGTGCCTGGAAATTAGGTGGGGGGGCTGGAAACACCATATATTTT
NA	TRBV10-2	TRBD2	TRBJ2-3	CASQGLAGGSSTDTQYF	TGCGCCAGCCAGGGACTAGCGGGAGGTTCTAGCACAGATACGCAGTATTTT
NA	TRBV19	NA	TRBJ1-1	CASSTSMNTEAFF	TGTGCCAGCTCGACAAGTATGAACACTGAAGCTTTCTTT
NA	TRBV10-2	TRBD1	TRBJ2-7	CASSTSGTGRYEQYF	TGCGCCAGCAGTACCTCCGGGACAGGGAGGTACGAGCAGTACTTC
NA	TRBV6-6	NA	TRBJ2-7	CASVSGQSFYEQYF	TGTGCCAGCGTTAGTGGACAGAGCTTCTACGAGCAGTACTTC
NA	TRBV15	NA	TRBJ1-2	CATSRARDIGGYTF	TGTGCCACCAGCAGAGCCCGGGACATAGGAGGCTACACCTTC
few	TRBV7-6	TRBD2	TRBJ2-2	CASSPRVRGVGTGELFF	TGTGCCAGCAGCCCGCGCGTCCGGGGGGTCGGCACCGGGGAGCTGTTTTTT
NA	TRBV2	TRBD1	TRBJ2-3	CASTLQGAPADTQYF	TGTGCCAGCACTTTACAGGGGGCGCCGGCAGATACGCAGTATTTT
NA	TRBV9	NA	TRBJ1-5	CASSEGLLSNQPQHF	TGTGCCAGCAGCGAGGGACTCCTTAGCAATCAGCCCCAGCATTTT
NA	TRBV5-4	NA	TRBJ2-1	CASSLDMGDEQFF	TGTGCCAGCAGCTTGGATATGGGAGATGAGCAGTTCTTC
few	TRBV5-6	NA	TRBJ1-1	CASSQGTLNTEAFF	TGTGCCAGCTCCCAAGGGACTTTGAACACTGAAGCTTTCTTT
NA	TRBV11-2	NA	TRBJ1-5	CASSLGQATYQPQHF	TGTGCCAGCAGCTTAGGACAGGCGACCTATCAGCCCCAGCATTTT
NA	TRBV7-9	TRBD1	TRBJ2-7	CASEPTGDYEQYF	TGTGCCAGCGAACCTACAGGGGACTACGAGCAGTACTTC
NA	TRBV5-4	TRBD2	TRBJ2-1	CASSLGLADYNEQFF	TGTGCCAGCAGCTTGGGTCTAGCGGATTACAATGAGCAGTTCTTC
NA	TRBV4-2	NA	TRBJ1-4	CASSQGVENEKLFF	TGTGCCAGCAGCCAAGGAGTAGAGAATGAAAAACTGTTTTTT
NA	TRBV25-1	NA	TRBJ1-4	CASSAATGTGHEKLFF	TGTGCCAGCAGTGCGGCTACAGGGACGGGGCATGAAAAACTGTTTTTT
NA	TRBV19	TRBD2	TRBJ2-1	CASSWTGTSDSYNEQFF	TGTGCCAGTAGTTGGACCGGGACTAGCGACTCCTACAATGAGCAGTTCTTC
NA	TRBV5-1	TRBD1	TRBJ1-1	CASSTGQGGLNTEAFF	TGCGCCAGCAGTACGGGACAGGGGGGATTGAACACTGAAGCTTTCTTT
once	TRBV6-5	NA	TRBJ2-7	CASRQGNEQYF	TGTGCCAGCAGACAGGGCAACGAGCAGTACTTC
once	TRBV18	NA	TRBJ2-3	CASSPLSTLETQYF	TGTGCCAGCTCACCCCTCTCGACTTTAGAGACGCAGTATTTT
NA	TRBV28	NA	TRBJ2-7	CASSSLYEQYF	TGTGCCAGCAGTTCCCTTTACGAGCAGTACTTC
NA	TRBV27	TRBD1	TRBJ2-5	CASSLLGQGTQETQYF	TGTGCCAGCAGTTTATTGGGACAGGGAACTCAAGAGACCCAGTACTTC
NA	TRBV27	TRBD1	TRBJ2-7	CASSRDRGDEQYF	TGTGCCAGTAGTCGGGACAGGGGTGACGAGCAGTACTTC
NA	TRBV29-1	TRBD2	TRBJ2-5	CSIPPGGSKETQYF	TGCAGCATTCCACCCGGGGGGAGTAAAGAGACCCAGTACTTC
NA	TRBV4-1	NA	TRBJ2-3	CASSQGDRLGGRTQYF	TGCGCCAGCAGCCAAGGGGATCGATTGGGGGGGCGTACGCAGTATTTT
NA	TRBV4-1	NA	TRBJ1-1	CASSQGRANTEAFF	TGCGCCAGCAGCCAGGGCAGGGCGAACACTGAAGCTTTCTTT
NA	TRBV4-1	NA	TRBJ2-2	CASQVGNTGELFF	TGCGCCAGCCAGGTGGGGAACACCGGGGAGCTGTTTTTT
NA	TRBV9	NA	TRBJ1-3	CASSVAGAGYSGNTIYF	TGTGCCAGCAGCGTAGCAGGCGCCGGATACTCTGGAAACACCATATATTTT
NA	TRBV27	NA	TRBJ2-7	CASSTPGPSGEQYF	TGTGCCAGCAGTACACCGGGCCCTTCGGGGGAGCAGTACTTC
NA	TRBV7-8	TRBD2	TRBJ2-4	CASRASRGSENIQYF	TGTGCCAGCAGAGCGTCGCGGGGGAGCGAAAACATTCAGTACTTC
NA	TRBV27	TRBD2	TRBJ2-4	CARPGTSGGVQGIQYF	TGTGCCAGGCCCGGGACTAGCGGGGGGGTCCAAGGCATTCAGTACTTC
NA	TRBV28	NA	TRBJ1-2	CASSSGIWGYTF	TGTGCCAGCAGTTCCGGGATTTGGGGCTACACCTTC
NA	TRBV7-3	NA	TRBJ2-2	CASSLVASPGELFF	TGTGCCAGCAGCTTAGTGGCATCACCCGGGGAGCTGTTTTTT
NA	TRBV15	TRBD1	TRBJ1-2	CATSTGTASNYGYTF	TGTGCCACCAGCACAGGGACAGCTAGTAACTATGGCTACACCTTC
few	TRBV5-1	TRBD1	TRBJ2-7	CASSTGQGQDEQYF	TGCGCCAGCAGCACCGGACAGGGGCAGGACGAGCAGTACTTC
NA	TRBV11-2	TRBD1	TRBJ2-3	CASSSPTGGGTDTQYF	TGTGCCAGCAGCTCTCCTACAGGGGGCGGTACAGATACGCAGTATTTT
once	TRBV4-2	TRBD1	TRBJ1-5	CASSREQGAQPQHF	TGTGCCAGCAGCCGAGAACAGGGGGCCCAGCCCCAGCATTTT
NA	TRBV30	TRBD1	TRBJ1-2	CAWRNRGDYGYTF	TGTGCCTGGAGGAACAGGGGTGACTATGGCTACACCTTC
NA	TRBV7-9	NA	TRBJ2-7	CASSLAESSYEQYF	TGTGCCAGCAGCTTAGCTGAGAGCTCCTACGAGCAGTACTTC
NA	TRBV9	TRBD2	TRBJ2-2	CASSVAGLAGVNTGELFF	TGTGCCAGCAGCGTAGCGGGCCTAGCGGGAGTAAACACCGGGGAGCTGTTTTTT
NA	TRBV20-1	NA	TRBJ2-5	CSARDKTGQYF	TGCAGTGCTAGAGATAAGACAGGACAGTACTTC